The 20 T cell receptor beta chains below all came from one sample that was sequenced in a study of blood T cell repertoires in COVID-19. The method was immunoSEQ multiplex PCR; TCRdb's version includes in-frame clones alone and lacks a portion of them. The sample lists some 80,000 clones; about four fifths were seen once. Specimen: peripheral blood. All receptors derive from a woman between 35 and 50 years old with active or convalescent COVID-19.

V usage is TRBV7-9 and J usage is TRBJ1-5; tentatively, D is TRBD1 (5 bases). CDR3 length equals 15 residues. Trimming pared 5 bases from V and 0 bases from J, leaving 11 bases between. Germline CDR1 and CDR2: SEHNR and FQNEAQ (reference sequence). In DNA form, the CDR3 reads TGTGCCAGCAGCACGACAGCTATTAGCAATCAGCCCCAGCATTTT. Translation: CASSTTAISNQPQHF.

In this sample, this clone turned up a few times. CDR3 residues: CASSYLGQGQLFF. CDR3 coding DNA: TGTGCCAGCAGTTACCTGGGACAGGGGCAGCTGTTTTTT. The V gene is TRBV6-5, the J gene TRBJ2-2; 10 bases are shared with TRBD1. The J segment lost 12 bases and the V segment lost 2 bases, leaving 3 bases of the junction unmatched. This CDR3 is built from 13 residues. Germline V gene sequence: CDR1 MNHEY, CDR2 SVGAGI.

There are a few counts of this clone. The CDR3 protein is CASSYTYEQYF. The CDR3 DNA is TGTGCCAGCAGCTACACCTACGAGCAGTACTTC. The rearrangement joins TRBV11-3 to TRBJ2-7; D ambiguous. Deletions cut 4 bases from V and 2 bases from J, with 3 bases between. Germline lookup yields CDR1 SGHNT and CDR2 YENEEA. This CDR3 has 11 amino acids.

CDR3 protein: CASSPGGTNTEAFF. CDR3 nucleotide sequence: TGTGCCAGCAGCCCGGGGGGGACGAACACTGAAGCTTTCTTT. This chain connects TRBV7-2 to TRBJ1-1, with a weak D call TRBD1 (5 bases). Germline V gene lookup returns CDR1 SGHTA and CDR2 FQGNSA. V shed 5 bases and J shed 1 base, with 11 bases lying between them. The CDR3 covers 14 residues.

V gene TRBV28 combines with J gene TRBJ2-1; D gene uncertain. Germline V gene sequence: CDR1 MDHEN, CDR2 SYDVKM. Between the trimmed V and J ends, which lost 4 bases and 3 bases, there was a span of 7 bases. CDR3 length equals 13 residues. The CDR3 spells CASSSRLYNEQFF. The CDR3 DNA sequence: TGTGCCAGCAGTTCCAGACTCTACAATGAGCAGTTCTTC.

The chain recombines TRBV11-3 with TRBJ2-1; 7 nucleotides align to TRBD1. The V gene's germline CDR1 is SGHNT and CDR2 YENEEA. The CDR3 loop spans 14 amino acids. The J segment lost 3 bases and the V segment lost 5 bases, leaving 4 bases of the junction unmatched. CDR3 in DNA: TGTGCCAGCAGCCGAGGGGACAGCTACAATGAGCAGTTCTTC. Amino acid sequence: CASSRGDSYNEQFF.

The chain combines TRBV10-3 with TRBJ2-7; perhaps TRBD1 as D (6 bases). CDR3 length: 12 residues. The V end was cut by 5 bases, the J end by 4 bases, with 9 bases between. Germline CDR1 and CDR2: ENHRY and SYGVKD. In DNA form, the CDR3 reads TGTGCCATCAGTTCTGACAGGTACGAGCAGTACTTC. It translates to CAISSDRYEQYF.

This sequence joins TRBV21-1 and TRBJ2-3; the DNA was not used to check the table's D call, TRBD2. TRBV21-1 counts as a pseudogene. The CDR3 totals 16 residues. The CDR3 region is CASSKGPTGGTDTQYF. CDR3 DNA sequence: TGTGCCAGCAGCAAAGGTCCAACGGGAGGCACAGATACGCAGTATTTT.

The chain joins TRBV28 to TRBJ1-4; D remains unclear. The CDR3 has 14 amino acids. CDR1 and CDR2 from the germline V gene are MDHEN and SYDVKM. V was clipped by 6 bases and J by 8 bases, with 16 bases between them. CDR3 region: CASRPSGRGEKLFF. CDR3 coding DNA: TGTGCCAGCAGACCCTCCGGGAGAGGGGAAAAACTGTTTTTT.

The rearrangement uses TRBV28 and TRBJ1-1; the match to TRBD1 covers 8 bases. CDR1 is MDHEN, CDR2 SYDVKM, per germline. The CDR3 has 14 amino acids. After removal of 3 bases from V and 9 bases from J, the junction contained 9 bases not matched to a gene. The CDR3 region is CASSFSGGEPKAFF. The CDR3 DNA follows: TGTGCCAGCAGTTTCTCAGGGGGCGAGCCGAAAGCTTTCTTT.

The rearrangement links TRBV7-6 to TRBJ1-1, with 8 bases that match TRBD1. CDR1 is SGHVS and CDR2 is FNYEAQ in the germline V gene. The CDR3 is made up of 16 amino acids. V trimming: 0 bases; J trimming: 5 bases; junction bases outside the gene matches: 8. CDR3 DNA: TGTGCCAGCAGCTTAGCCGGCATGTACAGGGGGACTGAAGCTTTCTTT. As protein: CASSLAGMYRGTEAFF.

The J gene is TRBJ2-1, the V gene TRBV7-3, with TRBD2 identical over 10 bases. The J segment lost 10 bases and the V segment lost 4 bases, leaving 4 bases of the junction unmatched. Germline V gene sequence: CDR1 SGHTA, CDR2 FQGTGA. This CDR3 has 13 residues. The CDR3 nucleotides are TGTGCCAGCAGCTCCATACTAGCGGGAGAGCAGTTCTTC. It yields the protein CASSSILAGEQFF.

This clone was seen a few times. The gene calls are TRBV7-9 and TRBJ2-2; tentative D call: TRBD2 (7 bases). Germline CDR1 is SEHNR and CDR2 is FQNEAQ (reference sequence). Trimming cost V 3 bases and J 3 bases, with 20 bases left between them. This CDR3 has 18 residues. The CDR3 sequence: CASSFWGGWTADTGELFF. The CDR3 DNA follows: TGTGCCAGCAGCTTTTGGGGGGGTTGGACAGCGGACACCGGGGAGCTGTTTTTT.

V and J are TRBV21-1 and TRBJ2-7; the table assigns TRBD2, which was not confirmed against the DNA. TRBV21-1 is a pseudogene. The CDR3 is 17 amino acids. The CDR3 sequence is CASSNSVLRNPFYEQYF. DNA for the CDR3: TGTGCCAGCAGCAACTCCGTTTTGCGGAATCCTTTTTACGAGCAGTACTTC.

This clone has a single count. This sequence joins TRBV5-1 and TRBJ1-6; no definite D call. The ends were cut back, 0 bases at V and 0 bases at J, with 7 bases in the middle. The V gene's germline CDR1 is SGHRS and CDR2 YFSETQ. The CDR3 contains 16 residues. CDR3 protein: CASSLEAVSYNSPLHF. CDR3 in DNA: TGCGCCAGCAGCTTGGAGGCGGTCTCCTATAATTCACCCCTCCACTTT.

The rearrangement uses TRBV7-3 and TRBJ1-6; 9 bases are a match to TRBD1. Per germline, CDR1 SGHTA and CDR2 FQGTGA. Germline trimming cut 5 bases from V and 8 bases from J; bases unmatched to any gene: 7. This CDR3 spans 15 amino acids. CDR3 nucleotides: TGTGCCAGCAGCCTCGAGGGACAGGGTTATTCACCCCTCCACTTT. It yields the protein CASSLEGQGYSPLHF.

This clone was picked up one time. The DNA for the CDR3 is TGTGCCAGCAGCCAAGAAAGTGGACTTCAAGAGACCCAGTACTTC. It yields the protein CASSQESGLQETQYF. J is TRBJ2-5 and V is TRBV4-2; TRBD2 might be the D (5 bases). Between the trimmed V and J ends, which lost 0 bases and 2 bases, there was a span of 10 bases. Germline CDR1 is LGHNA and CDR2 is YNFKEQ. CDR3 length: 15 residues.

The gene calls are TRBV12-3 or TRBV12-4 and TRBJ1-5, with D possibly being TRBD1 (6 bases). V was pared by 8 bases and J by 11 bases, with 16 bases between. The CDR3 sequence is 12 residues long. As DNA, the CDR3 is TGTGCCAGCGGCAGGGGACATTTGACCCAGCATTTT. It specifies CASGRGHLTQHF.

The V gene is TRBV5-6, the J gene TRBJ2-5; 13 bases match TRBD2. Germline values: CDR1 SGHDT, CDR2 YYEEEE. V was pared by 2 bases and J by 4 bases, with 8 bases of the junction left unmatched. The CDR3 length is 17 residues. The CDR3: CASSFRLAGGFGETQYF. CDR3 in DNA: TGTGCCAGCAGCTTCCGACTAGCGGGGGGTTTTGGAGAGACCCAGTACTTC.

The chain combines TRBV28 with TRBJ2-5; 7 bases are a match to TRBD1. From germline, CDR1 is MDHEN and CDR2 SYDVKM. The CDR3 has 14 residues. Trimming at V came to 4 bases and at J to 6 bases, leaving 8 bases not matched to a gene. CDR3 sequence reads: CASSYGYRGQTQYF. The CDR3 nucleotides are TGTGCCAGCAGTTATGGATACAGGGGTCAGACCCAGTACTTC.